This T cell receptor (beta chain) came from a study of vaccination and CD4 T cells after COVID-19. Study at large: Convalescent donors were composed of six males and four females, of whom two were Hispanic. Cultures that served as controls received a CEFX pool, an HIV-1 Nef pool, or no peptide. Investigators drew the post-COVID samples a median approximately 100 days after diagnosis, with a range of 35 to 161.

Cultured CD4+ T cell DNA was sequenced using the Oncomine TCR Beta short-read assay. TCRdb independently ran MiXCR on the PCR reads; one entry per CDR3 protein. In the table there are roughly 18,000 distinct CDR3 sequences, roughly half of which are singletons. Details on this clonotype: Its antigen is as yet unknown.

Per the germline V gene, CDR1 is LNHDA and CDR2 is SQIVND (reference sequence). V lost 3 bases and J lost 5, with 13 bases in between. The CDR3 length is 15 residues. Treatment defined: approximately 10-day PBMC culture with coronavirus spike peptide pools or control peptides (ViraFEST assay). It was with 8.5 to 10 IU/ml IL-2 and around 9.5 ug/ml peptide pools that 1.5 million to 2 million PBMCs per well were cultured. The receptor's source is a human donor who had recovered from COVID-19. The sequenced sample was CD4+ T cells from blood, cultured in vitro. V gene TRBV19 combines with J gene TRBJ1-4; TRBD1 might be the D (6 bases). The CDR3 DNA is TGTGCCAGTAGTATGTTGTCAGGGGCGAATGAAAAACTGTTTTTT. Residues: CASSMLSGANEKLFF.